The text below deals with one T cell receptor (beta chain). Its antigen is as yet unknown. Assay: immunoSEQ multiplex PCR; the TCRdb copy retains only in-frame clones and omits some. This table has about 2 million clones, 95% appearing once. This sample is drawn from a study of shared clonotypes between healthy human individuals. Study-wide context: Every donor yielded three CD4 naive, three CD4 memory, two CD8 naive and one CD8 memory plate.

Findings and limits, study-wide: The expectation was that sequencing depth would affect clonotype sharing among donors.

Each donor was a Caucasian adult residing in Nashville, Tennessee. Sequencing used naive CD4+ T cells sorted from blood. Noted subset: CD45RA+ positively selected. The clonotype originates from a man aged 18 to 29 in good health.

The DNA of the CDR3 is TGCAGCATTGCGGAGCAGGCCGGCTCACCCCTCCACTTT. Its translation: CSIAEQAGSPLHF. The chain is built from TRBV29-1 and TRBJ1-6; D ambiguous. This CDR3 comprises 13 residues. The V end lost 8 bases, the J end lost 10 bases, and 18 bases lay between the germline ends. Germline V lookup: CDR1 SQVTM, CDR2 ANQGSEA.